These 13 T cell receptor beta chains originate from one sample sequenced in a study of T cell responses to AZD1222 COVID-19 vaccine. Generated by immunoSEQ multiplex PCR, the TCRdb table keeps only in-frame clones and is missing some. The repertoire holds some 150,000 clones, with around 84% as singletons. The sequencing used peripheral blood, collected 28 days after the second AZD1222 dose. Receptor source: an adult who received the AZD1222 COVID-19 vaccine.

This clone showed up just a few times. Written as DNA, the CDR3 is TGTGCCAGCAGCGCGTGGGGAACTGAAGCTTTCTTT. Amino acid sequence: CASSAWGTEAFF. The genes are TRBV9 and TRBJ1-1; no firm D call. Deletions cut 3 bases from V and 5 bases from J, with 8 bases between. Germline CDR1 reads SGDLS; CDR2 reads YYNGEE. The CDR3 sequence is 12 residues long.

This chain uses TRBV3-1 (or the pseudogene TRBV3-2) with TRBJ1-5, with D maybe TRBD1 (5 bases). Germline V gene lookup returns CDR1 LGHDT and CDR2 YNNKEL (reference sequence). The length of the CDR3 is 16 residues. Trimming left V 1 base short and J 8 bases short, with 18 bases between. The CDR3 reads CASSQGAGPLRKPQHF. The CDR3 bases are TGTGCCAGCAGCCAAGGCGCGGGACCGCTTCGTAAGCCCCAGCATTTT.

V usage is TRBV10-3 and J usage is TRBJ2-7, with D possibly matching TRBD1 (6 bases). Deletions cut 8 bases from V and 3 bases from J, with 17 bases between. The CDR3 covers 14 residues. Germline loops: CDR1 ENHRY, CDR2 SYGVKD. Here the CDR3 DNA reads TGTGCCATCCGAGACCCTTACAGGGACTACGAGCAGTACTTC. Translation: CAIRDPYRDYEQYF.

This clone was counted once. The rearrangement joins TRBV7-2 to TRBJ1-1; weak D call: TRBD1 (6 bases). There are 14 residues in the CDR3. Per the germline V gene, CDR1 is SGHTA and CDR2 is FQGNSA. The ends were cut back, 3 bases at V and 4 bases at J, with 12 bases in the middle. The CDR3 loop is CASSFTGSGTEAFF. The CDR3 DNA reads TGTGCCAGCAGCTTTACAGGGTCTGGCACTGAAGCTTTCTTT.

The table lists this clone with a few counts. This chain connects TRBV27 to TRBJ1-1; D might be TRBD1 (6 bases). Trimming cost V 1 base and J 1 base, with 10 bases left between them. CDR1 MNHEY and CDR2 SMNVEV come from the germline V gene (reference sequence). The CDR3 spans 15 residues. CDR3 in amino acids: CASSLWAGENTEAFF. CDR3 sequence (DNA): TGTGCCAGCAGTTTATGGGCAGGGGAGAACACTGAAGCTTTCTTT.

The gene calls are TRBV4-2 and TRBJ2-1; 8 bases line up with TRBD2. CDR3 size: 15 residues. Germline values: CDR1 LGHNA, CDR2 YNFKEQ. Trimming at V came to 1 base and at J to 8 bases, leaving 7 bases not matched to a gene. CDR3 nucleotide sequence: TGTGCCAGCAGCCAAGGGTCTAGCGGGTTCGATGAGCAGTTCTTC. This translates into CASSQGSSGFDEQFF.

V gene TRBV2 combines with J gene TRBJ1-6; no clear D. Germline V lookup: CDR1 SNHLY, CDR2 FYNNEI. The CDR3 sequence is 18 residues long. The V and J ends lost 8 bases and 0 bases respectively, with 20 bases between them. For the CDR3, the DNA is TGTGCCAGCTACCTAGAAGGGTCGCTGAGCTCCTATAATTCACCCCTCCACTTT. It codes for CASYLEGSLSSYNSPLHF.

J is TRBJ1-1 and V is TRBV12-3 or TRBV12-4; unclear D gene. The length of the CDR3 is 13 residues. V lost 1 base, J lost 2 bases, and 5 bases lay in between. CDR3 DNA: TGTGCCAGCAGTTTAGGTGGAAACACTGAAGCTTTCTTT. It yields the protein CASSLGGNTEAFF.

The V and J genes are TRBV10-1 and TRBJ2-2; no clear D. CDR1 WNHNN and CDR2 SYGVQD come from the germline V gene (reference sequence). Trimming took off 6 bases at V and 3 bases at J, with 11 bases between the two ends. This CDR3 contains 14 residues. The CDR3 coding sequence is TGCGCCAGCAGATCTGATGGACACACCGGGGAGCTGTTTTTT. Translated: CASRSDGHTGELFF.

The chain carries TRBV2 and TRBJ2-1; no clear D. The CDR3 is 13 residues long. Trimming removed 7 bases at V and 3 bases at J, with 10 bases between. CDR1 is SNHLY and CDR2 is FYNNEI in the germline V gene. CDR3 region: CASNINNYNEQFF. The CDR3 DNA reads as TGTGCCAGCAACATTAACAACTACAATGAGCAGTTCTTC.

V and J are TRBV10-3 and TRBJ1-1; D is perhaps TRBD1 (6 bases). The CDR3 totals 16 residues. The germline CDR1 and CDR2 sequences are ENHRY and SYGVKD. V lost 6 bases and J lost 4, with 21 bases in between. CDR3 sequence (DNA): TGTGCCATCAGCCCGGGGAGTTGGGGGGCTAGCACTGAAGCTTTCTTT. This sequence encodes CAISPGSWGASTEAFF.

The V and J genes are TRBV5-3 and TRBJ2-5; TRBD2 matches 7 bases. TRBV5-3 is designated an ORF whose function remains uncertain. The CDR3 runs to 17 residues. V was pared by 4 bases and J by 5 bases, with 17 bases of the junction left unmatched. The CDR3 protein is CARSPTYWGRAWETQYF. The DNA for the CDR3 is TGTGCCAGAAGCCCAACGTATTGGGGGAGGGCCTGGGAGACCCAGTACTTC.

This clone was detected a few times. The rearrangement uses TRBV6-6 and TRBJ1-1; the D is unclear. Trimming left V 7 bases short and J 7 bases short, with 10 bases between. The CDR3 has 11 residues. CDR1 and CDR2 (germline): MNHNY, SVGAGI (reference sequence). CDR3 protein: CASTVVREAFF. CDR3 nucleotides: TGTGCCAGCACCGTAGTCCGTGAAGCTTTCTTT.